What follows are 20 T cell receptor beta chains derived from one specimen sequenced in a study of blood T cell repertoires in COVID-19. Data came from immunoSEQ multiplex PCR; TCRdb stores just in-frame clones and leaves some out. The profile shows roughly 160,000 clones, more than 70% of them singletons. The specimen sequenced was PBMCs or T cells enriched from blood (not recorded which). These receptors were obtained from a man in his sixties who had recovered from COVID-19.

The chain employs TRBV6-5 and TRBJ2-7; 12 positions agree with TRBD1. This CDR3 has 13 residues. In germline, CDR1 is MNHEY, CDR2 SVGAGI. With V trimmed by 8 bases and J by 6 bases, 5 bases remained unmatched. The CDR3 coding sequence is TGTGCCAGCGGGGACAGGGGGCTTGGCGAGCAGTACTTC. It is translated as CASGDRGLGEQYF.

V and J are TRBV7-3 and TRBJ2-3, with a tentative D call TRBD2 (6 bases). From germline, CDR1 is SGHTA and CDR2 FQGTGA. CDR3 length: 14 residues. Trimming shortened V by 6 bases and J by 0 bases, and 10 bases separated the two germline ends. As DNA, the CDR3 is TGTGCCAGCAGTGTCAGCGGGAGCACAGATACGCAGTATTTT. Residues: CASSVSGSTDTQYF.

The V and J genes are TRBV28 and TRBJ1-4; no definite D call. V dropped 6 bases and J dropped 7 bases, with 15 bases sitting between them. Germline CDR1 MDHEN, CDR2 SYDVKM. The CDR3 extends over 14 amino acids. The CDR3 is CASSITGLVEKLFF. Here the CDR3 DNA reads TGTGCCAGCAGCATAACGGGTTTGGTTGAAAAACTGTTTTTT.

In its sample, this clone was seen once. CDR3 DNA: TGTGCCAGCTCATTCCGCGTCGGCTCTGGAAACACCATATATTTT. This translates into CASSFRVGSGNTIYF. This chain connects TRBV18 to TRBJ1-3, with unresolved D. V was pared by 5 bases and J by 0 bases, with 11 bases between. The CDR3 runs to 15 residues. Germline V CDR1 and CDR2: KGHSH, LQKENI.

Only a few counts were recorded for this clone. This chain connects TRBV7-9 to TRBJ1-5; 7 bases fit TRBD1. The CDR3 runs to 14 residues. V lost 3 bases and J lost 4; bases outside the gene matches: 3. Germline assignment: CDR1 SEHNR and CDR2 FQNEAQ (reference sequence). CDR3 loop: CASSFGTDNQPQHF. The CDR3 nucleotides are TGTGCCAGCAGCTTCGGGACAGATAATCAGCCCCAGCATTTT.

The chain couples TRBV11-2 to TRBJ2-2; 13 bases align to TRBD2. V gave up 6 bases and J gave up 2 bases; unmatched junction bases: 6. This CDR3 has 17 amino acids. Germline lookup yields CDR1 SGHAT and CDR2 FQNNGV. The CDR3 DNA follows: TGTGCCAGCAGACTTACTAGCGGGGGGGCCAACACCGGGGAGCTGTTTTTT. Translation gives CASRLTSGGANTGELFF. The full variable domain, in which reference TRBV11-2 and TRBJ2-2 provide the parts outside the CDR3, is EAGVAQSPRYKIIEKRQSVAFWCNPISGHATLYWYQQILGQGPKLLIQFQNNGVVDDSQLPKDRFSAERLKGVDSTLKIQPAKLEDSAVYLCASRLTSGGANTGELFFGEGSRLTVL.

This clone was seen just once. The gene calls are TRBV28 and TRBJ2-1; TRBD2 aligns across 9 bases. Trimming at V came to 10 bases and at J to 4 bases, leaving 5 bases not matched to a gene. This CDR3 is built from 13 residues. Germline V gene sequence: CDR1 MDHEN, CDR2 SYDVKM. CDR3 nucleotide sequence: TGTGCCATCGCGGGGGGGCGGTACAATGAGCAGTTCTTC. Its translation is CAIAGGRYNEQFF.

CDR3 coding DNA: TGTGCCAGCAGCCAAGTCCGAGGGCCCGGTGAGCAGTTCTTC. It yields the protein CASSQVRGPGEQFF. This chain links TRBV14 with TRBJ2-1; a possible D gene is TRBD2 (5 bases). Deletions cut 1 base from V and 9 bases from J, with 13 bases between. Germline V gene sequence: CDR1 SGHDN, CDR2 FVKESK. The CDR3 is 14 amino acids.

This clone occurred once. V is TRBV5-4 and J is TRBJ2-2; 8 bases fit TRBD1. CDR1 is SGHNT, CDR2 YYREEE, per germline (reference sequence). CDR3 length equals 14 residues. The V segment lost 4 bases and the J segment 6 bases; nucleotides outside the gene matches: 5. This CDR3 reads CASSQDRAAGELFF. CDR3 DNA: TGTGCCAGCAGCCAGGACAGGGCCGCCGGGGAGCTGTTTTTT. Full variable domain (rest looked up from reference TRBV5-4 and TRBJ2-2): ETGVTQSPTHLIKTRGQQVTLRCSSQSGHNTVSWYQQALGQGPQFIFQYYREEENGRGNFPPRFSGLQFPNYSSELNVNALELDDSALYLCASSQDRAAGELFFGEGSRLTVL.

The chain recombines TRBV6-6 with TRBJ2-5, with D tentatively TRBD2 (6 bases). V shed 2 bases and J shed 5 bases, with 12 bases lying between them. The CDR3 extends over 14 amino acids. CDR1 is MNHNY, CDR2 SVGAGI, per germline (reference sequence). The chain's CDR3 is CASSYGGTSETQYF. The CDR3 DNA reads TGTGCCAGCAGTTACGGGGGGACCTCTGAGACCCAGTACTTC.

In DNA, the CDR3 is TGCGCCAGCCGGGGGGTACGCGGCACAGATACGCAGTATTTT. It is translated as CASRGVRGTDTQYF. The V gene is TRBV5-1, the J gene TRBJ2-3; 7 nucleotides match TRBD2. V trimming: 7 bases; J trimming: 1 base; junction bases outside the gene matches: 6. Germline-derived CDR1 and CDR2 are SGHRS and YFSETQ. CDR3 length: 14 amino acids.

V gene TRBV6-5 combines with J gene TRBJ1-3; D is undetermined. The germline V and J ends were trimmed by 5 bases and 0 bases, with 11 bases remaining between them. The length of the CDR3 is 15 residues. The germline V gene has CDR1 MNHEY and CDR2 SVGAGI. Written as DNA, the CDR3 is TGTGCCAGCAGTAGACACCTGCCCTCTGGAAACACCATATATTTT. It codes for CASSRHLPSGNTIYF.

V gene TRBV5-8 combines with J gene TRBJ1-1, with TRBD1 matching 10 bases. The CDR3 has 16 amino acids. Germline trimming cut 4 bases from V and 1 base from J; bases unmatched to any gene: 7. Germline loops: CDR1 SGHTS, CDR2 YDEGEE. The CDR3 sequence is CASSIGTGEWNTEAFF. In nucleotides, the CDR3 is TGTGCCAGCAGCATCGGGACAGGGGAGTGGAACACTGAAGCTTTCTTT.

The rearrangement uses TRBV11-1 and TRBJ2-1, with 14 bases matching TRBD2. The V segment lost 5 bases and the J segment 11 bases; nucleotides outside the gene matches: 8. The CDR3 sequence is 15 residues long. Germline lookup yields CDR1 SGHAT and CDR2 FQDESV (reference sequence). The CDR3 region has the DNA TGTGCCAGCAGCCTCGGGACTAGCGGGGGCCACAAGCAGTTCTTC. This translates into CASSLGTSGGHKQFF.

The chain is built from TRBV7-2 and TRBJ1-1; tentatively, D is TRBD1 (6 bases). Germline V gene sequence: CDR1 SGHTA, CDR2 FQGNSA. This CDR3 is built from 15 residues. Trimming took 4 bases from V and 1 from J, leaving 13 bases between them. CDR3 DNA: TGTGCCAGCAGCTCGAGGGGGGGGTCGAACACTGAAGCTTTCTTT. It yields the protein CASSSRGGSNTEAFF.

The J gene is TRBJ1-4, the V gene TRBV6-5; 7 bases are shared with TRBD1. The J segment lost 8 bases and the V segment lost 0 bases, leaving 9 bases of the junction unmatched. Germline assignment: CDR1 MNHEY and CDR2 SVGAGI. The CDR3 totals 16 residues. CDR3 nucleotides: TGTGCCAGCAGTTACTCGAGCCCCGGGACAGACGAAAAACTGTTTTTT. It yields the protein CASSYSSPGTDEKLFF.

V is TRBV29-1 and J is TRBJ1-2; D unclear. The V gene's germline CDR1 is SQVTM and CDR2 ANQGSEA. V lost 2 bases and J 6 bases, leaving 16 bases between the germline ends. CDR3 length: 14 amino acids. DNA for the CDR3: TGCAGCGTTGAACATGCGCTCCGGGTAGATGGCTACACCTTC. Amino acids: CSVEHALRVDGYTF.

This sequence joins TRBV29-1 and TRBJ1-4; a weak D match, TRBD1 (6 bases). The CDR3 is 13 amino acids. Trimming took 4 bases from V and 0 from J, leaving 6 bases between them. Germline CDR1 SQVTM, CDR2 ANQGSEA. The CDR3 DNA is TGCAGCGTTGGACAGGCAACTAATGAAAAACTGTTTTTT. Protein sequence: CSVGQATNEKLFF.

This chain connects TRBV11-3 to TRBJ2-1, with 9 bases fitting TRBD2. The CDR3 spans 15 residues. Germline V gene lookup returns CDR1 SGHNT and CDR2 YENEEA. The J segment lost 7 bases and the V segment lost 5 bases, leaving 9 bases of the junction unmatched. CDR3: CASSQTSGGRNEQFF. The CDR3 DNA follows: TGTGCCAGCAGCCAGACTAGCGGCGGGCGGAATGAGCAGTTCTTC.

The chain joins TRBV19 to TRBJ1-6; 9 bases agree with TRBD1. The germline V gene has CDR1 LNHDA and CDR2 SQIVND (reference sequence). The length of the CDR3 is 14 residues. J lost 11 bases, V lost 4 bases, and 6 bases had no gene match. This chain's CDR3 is CASSTPGQGAPLHF. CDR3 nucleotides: TGTGCCAGTAGTACCCCGGGACAGGGAGCACCCCTCCACTTT.